A selection of T cell receptor beta chains follows, all from one sample in a study of OX40 agonist ivuxolimab in advanced cancers. Data came from immunoSEQ multiplex PCR; TCRdb stores just in-frame clones and leaves some out. The sample carries some 80,000 clones, roughly 90% recorded once. Source: CD4+ or CD8+ T cells sorted from blood, taken in a trial of the OX40 agonist ivuxolimab. Receptors originate from an adult with an advanced solid tumor such as melanoma, head and neck, liver or kidney cancer. CDR3s include the opening cysteine and the closing phenylalanine or tryptophan. A D gene is named only where the DNA matches it firmly. Some rows have no size entry. The others give once, few or many, or a class for an expanded clone.

cdr3_aa cdr3_nt j_call v_call clone_size d_call
CASKISDTQYF TGTGCCAGCAAAATATCAGATACGCAGTATTTT TRBJ2-3 TRBV19 . .
CASSGLRGDNEQFF TGTGCCAGCAGCGGTCTTCGGGGCGACAATGAGCAGTTCTTC TRBJ2-1 TRBV11-3 . .
CASTSARGGEKLFF TGTGCCAGCACATCCGCCAGGGGAGGAGAAAAACTGTTTTTT TRBJ1-4 TRBV2 once .
CASSQRGVGPYEQYF TGTGCCAGCAGCCAGAGGGGGGTGGGACCCTACGAGCAGTACTTC TRBJ2-7 TRBV6-6 . .
CASSLAGDGNTIYF TGCGCCAGCAGCTTGGCGGGCGACGGAAACACCATATATTTT TRBJ1-3 TRBV5-1 once .
CASSPQGAGNTIYF TGTGCCAGCAGTCCCCAGGGGGCTGGAAACACCATATATTTT TRBJ1-3 TRBV6-6 . TRBD1
CASSLTNTGELFF TGTGCCAGCAGCTTAACGAACACCGGGGAGCTGTTTTTT TRBJ2-2 TRBV7-3 . .
CAWSVRTRETQYF TGTGCCTGGAGTGTAAGAACGCGGGAGACCCAGTACTTC TRBJ2-5 TRBV30 . .
CASYKGGSGYTF TGTGCCAGTTACAAGGGGGGTAGTGGCTACACCTTC TRBJ1-2 TRBV6-5 . .
CASSGRGGTDTQYF TGTGCCAGTAGTGGCAGGGGGGGCACAGATACGCAGTATTTT TRBJ2-3 TRBV19 . .
CASISGRTTDTQYF TGTGCCAGCATTAGCGGGAGGACCACAGATACGCAGTATTTT TRBJ2-3 TRBV7-4 . TRBD2
CAISEVGEGQPQHF TGTGCCATCAGTGAGGTGGGGGAAGGTCAGCCCCAGCATTTT TRBJ1-5 TRBV10-3 few .
CASTPHLASAYEQYF TGTGCCAGCACCCCCCACCTAGCTTCCGCCTACGAGCAGTACTTC TRBJ2-7 TRBV6-1 . .
CASSLQLFPGELFF TGCGCCAGCAGCTTGCAACTCTTCCCCGGGGAGCTGTTTTTT TRBJ2-2 TRBV5-1 once .
CASSKFFQAQYEQYF TGTGCCAGCAGCAAATTCTTCCAAGCCCAATACGAGCAGTACTTC TRBJ2-7 TRBV21-1 . .
CASRDAMGLAGGETQYF TGTGCCAGCAGGGACGCGATGGGACTAGCGGGGGGTGAGACCCAGTACTTC TRBJ2-5 TRBV2 . TRBD2
CASWKGRPATYEQYF TGTGCCAGCTGGAAGGGGCGACCCGCCACCTACGAGCAGTACTTC TRBJ2-7 TRBV7-3 few .
CASSSRPPSVAGPMDTQYF TGTGCCAGCAGCTCTCGGCCCCCCTCGGTGGCGGGGCCCATGGATACGCAGTATTTT TRBJ2-3 TRBV7-2 . .
CASSTSLAGAGEQYF TGTGCCAGCAGCACGAGCCTAGCGGGAGCAGGCGAGCAGTACTTC TRBJ2-7 TRBV11-2 . TRBD2
CASSELAGSDEQYF TGTGCCAGCAGTGAACTAGCGGGAAGCGACGAGCAGTACTTC TRBJ2-7 TRBV2 . TRBD2
CASSLVFGSTEVQPQHF TGTGCCAGCAGCTTAGTCTTTGGCTCCACCGAAGTTCAGCCCCAGCATTTT TRBJ1-5 TRBV7-9 . .
CAWSDNNEKLFF TGTGCCTGGAGTGATAATAATGAAAAACTGTTTTTT TRBJ1-4 TRBV30 . .
CAWSHPQGRLAKNIQYF TGTGCCTGGAGTCACCCCCAGGGACGGCTAGCCAAAAACATTCAGTACTTC TRBJ2-4 TRBV30 . .
CASSPQRVGNSYEQYF TGTGCCAGCTCACCTCAAAGGGTGGGGAACTCCTACGAGCAGTACTTC TRBJ2-7 TRBV18 once .
CASSPLAGEGGEQYF TGTGCCAGCAGCCCGCTAGCGGGAGAGGGTGGCGAGCAGTACTTC TRBJ2-7 TRBV9 . TRBD2
CSVELNGDGYTF TGCAGCGTTGAATTAAACGGGGACGGCTACACCTTC TRBJ1-2 TRBV29-1 many .
CASSIILAGTQYF TGTGCCAGTAGTATAATCCTAGCGGGTACGCAGTATTTT TRBJ2-3 TRBV19 . TRBD2
CASSIARDYGYTF TGTGCCAGTAGTATAGCAAGGGATTATGGCTACACCTTC TRBJ1-2 TRBV19 once .
CASSFGAGSQETQYF TGTGCCAGCTCATTCGGGGCGGGGAGCCAAGAGACCCAGTACTTC TRBJ2-5 TRBV18 . .
CASSEPGQSNSPLHF TGTGCCAGCAGTGAACCCGGACAGTCAAATTCACCCCTCCACTTT TRBJ1-6 TRBV6-1 once .
CASSHGSSREQYF TGTGCCAGCAGCCACGGAAGTTCGCGCGAGCAGTACTTC TRBJ2-7 TRBV6-5 . .
CASSLEPGPGEKLFF TGTGCCAGCAGCTTGGAACCGGGACCTGGAGAAAAACTGTTTTTT TRBJ1-4 TRBV5-4 . .
CASSIRTGGLDIQYF TGTGCCAGTAGTATCCGGACAGGGGGTTTGGACATTCAGTACTTC TRBJ2-4 TRBV19 . TRBD1
CASSAKTPGLANTGELFF TGTGCCAGTAGTGCCAAAACCCCGGGACTAGCGAACACCGGGGAGCTGTTTTTT TRBJ2-2 TRBV19 . TRBD2
CASTLRQGATNEKLFF TGTGCCAGCACCCTTAGACAGGGCGCAACTAATGAAAAACTGTTTTTT TRBJ1-4 TRBV14 . TRBD1
CASSVGGMNTEAFF TGTGCCAGCAGCGTAGGAGGGATGAACACTGAAGCTTTCTTT TRBJ1-1 TRBV9 few .
CASSFESAGPMAFF TGTGCCAGCAGCTTTGAGTCGGCAGGTCCTATGGCTTTCTTT TRBJ1-1 TRBV7-9 . .
CASSETGGETQYF TGTGCCAGCAGTGAAACGGGTGGAGAGACCCAGTACTTC TRBJ2-5 TRBV6-1 . .
CASGTLGTGELFF TGTGCCAGCGGAACCTTGGGCACCGGGGAGCTGTTTTTT TRBJ2-2 TRBV25-1 . .
CASSLEVRTEAFF TGCGCCAGCAGCTTGGAGGTGAGGACTGAAGCTTTCTTT TRBJ1-1 TRBV5-1 . .
CASSYDRAGANVLTF TGTGCCAGCAGTTACGACAGGGCTGGGGCCAACGTCCTGACTTTC TRBJ2-6 TRBV6-5 . TRBD1
CASSRNPGQGKETQYF TGTGCCAGCTCAAGAAACCCGGGACAGGGGAAAGAGACCCAGTACTTC TRBJ2-5 TRBV18 . TRBD1
CASSLVGVPGTEAFF TGCGCCAGCAGCTTGGTCGGGGTTCCAGGCACTGAAGCTTTCTTT TRBJ1-1 TRBV5-1 . .
CASSESSGGPEETQYF TGTGCCAGCAGTGAATCCAGCGGGGGACCCGAAGAGACCCAGTACTTC TRBJ2-5 TRBV2 . TRBD2
CASSLDRAPYNEQFF TGTGCCAGCAGCTTAGACAGGGCGCCCTACAATGAGCAGTTCTTC TRBJ2-1 TRBV5-4 . TRBD1
CASTVQDIQYF TGTGCCAGCACCGTGCAGGATATTCAGTACTTC TRBJ2-4 TRBV19 . .
CASSPPPGPYEQYF TGTGCCAGCTCACCACCGCCAGGGCCCTACGAGCAGTACTTC TRBJ2-7 TRBV18 . .
CSVRENTEAFF TGCAGCGTACGCGAGAACACTGAAGCTTTCTTT TRBJ1-1 TRBV29-1 few .
CASSKGTGISYEQYF TGTGCCAGTAGTAAAGGGACAGGGATATCCTACGAGCAGTACTTC TRBJ2-7 TRBV19 . TRBD1
CASSEVQASSQPQHF TGCGCCAGCAGTGAGGTACAGGCCTCGAGTCAGCCCCAGCATTTT TRBJ1-5 TRBV10-2 . .